Below, 14 T cell receptor beta chains from the same sample are listed, as sequenced in a study of molecular identifiers for immune sequencing clone quantification (dated by TCRdb to the late 2010s). Library creation used PCR. The run used a NextSeq 500. Through fastp at Q25 and MiXCR, TCRdb rebuilt clones from the public reads, retaining in-frame beta chains. Rows merge per CDR3 protein into single entries with the most common DNA and genes. The sample table records about 100,000 distinct CDR3 sequences; roughly a third of these occur just once. Of the sample, less than 5.5% falls within the top ten clones. The sequencing sample was made of naive CD8+ T cells from blood, with Jurkat cell RNA spiked in. The cell subset or site label on this specimen signifies: FACS-sorted CD8+CD4-CCR7+CD45RA+ naive T cells. These receptors were taken from a human donor in good health. Some libraries in this study had Jurkat cell RNA spiked in.

This clonotype turned up a few times. This chain uses TRBV27 with TRBJ1-1; D is unresolved. There are 16 residues in the CDR3. Germline-derived CDR1 and CDR2 are MNHEY and SMNVEV (reference sequence). V lost 0 bases and J lost 5, with 16 bases in between. The CDR3 bases are TGTGCCAGCAGTTTATCGTACGGGCACGGGAGGACTGAAGCTTTCTTT. This codes for CASSLSYGHGRTEAFF.

This clonotype was recorded a few times. V gene TRBV5-5 combines with J gene TRBJ2-6; D may correspond to TRBD1 or TRBD2 (7 bases each). Trimming cost V 4 bases and J 3 bases, with 17 bases left between them. The CDR3 is 17 amino acids. CDR1 is SGHKS, CDR2 YYEKEE, per germline (reference sequence). The CDR3 sequence is CASSPTDRDYGANVLTF. The CDR3 DNA is TGTGCCAGCAGCCCTACCGACAGGGACTATGGGGCCAACGTCCTGACTTTC.

Details on this clonotype: A single base separates this from a much larger clone, so it may be a read error. This chain links TRBV5-6 with TRBJ1-1; tentatively, D is TRBD1 (6 bases). The CDR3 totals 14 residues. The germline V gene has CDR1 SGHDT and CDR2 YYEEEE. CDR3 nucleotides: TGTGCCTGCAGCATAGGGGGAGGCAACACTGAAGCTTTCTTT. This sequence encodes CACSIGGGNTEAFF.

This clonotype has only a few counts. The genes are TRBV24-1 and TRBJ2-7; TRBD2 is a possible D gene (6 bases). Looked up from germline, CDR1 is KGHDR and CDR2 is SFDVKD. CDR3 length: 15 residues. The V and J ends lost 5 bases and 4 bases respectively, with 17 bases between them. The CDR3 DNA sequence: TGTGCCACCAGTGTACCGGAGGGCCGGGGTTACGAGCAGTACTTC. Translation: CATSVPEGRGYEQYF.

At least ten counts were recorded for this clonotype. This chain links TRBV6-5 with TRBJ2-3; 8 bases match TRBD2. V gave up 10 bases and J gave up 5 bases; unmatched junction bases: 11. The CDR3 contains 14 residues. Germline V gene sequence: CDR1 MNHEY, CDR2 SVGAGI. CDR3: CATLGAGAGDTQYF. DNA of the CDR3: TGTGCCACCCTGGGAGCGGGAGCGGGAGATACGCAGTATTTT.

The chain is built from TRBV20-1 and TRBJ2-3; unclear D gene. This CDR3 is built from 13 residues. Germline CDR1 and CDR2: DFQATT and SNEGSKA (reference sequence). V dropped 3 bases and J dropped 2 bases, with 9 bases sitting between them. CDR3 amino acids: CSASKSVTDTQYF. The CDR3 DNA is TGCAGTGCTAGTAAGAGCGTCACAGATACGCAGTATTTT.

V gene TRBV19 combines with J gene TRBJ2-7; 7 bases are shared with TRBD1. This CDR3 contains 15 residues. Germline V lookup: CDR1 LNHDA, CDR2 SQIVND (reference sequence). The junction had 9 bases not matched to a gene; V was cut back by 5 bases and J by 2 bases. The CDR3 nucleotides read TGTGCCAGTAGTCCAGACAGGGTGCGCACCTACGAGCAGTACTTC. Its protein is CASSPDRVRTYEQYF.

This clonotype was detected many times. The rearrangement links TRBV9 to TRBJ1-1; TRBD1 matches at 7 bases. In germline, CDR1 is SGDLS, CDR2 YYNGEE. V gave up 0 bases and J gave up 6 bases; unmatched junction bases: 5. The CDR3 loop spans 14 amino acids. Written as DNA, the CDR3 is TGTGCCAGCAGCGTAGAGGGGGCTGGGTCTGAAGCTTTCTTT. It encodes CASSVEGAGSEAFF.

The CDR3 region is CASSRTSLQGRGTGELFF. In DNA, the CDR3 is TGTGCCAGCAGCCGCACCTCCTTACAGGGGAGAGGCACCGGGGAGCTGTTTTTT. The chain combines TRBV21-1 with TRBJ2-2; the table gives TRBD1 as D, unverified against the DNA. TRBV21-1 is described as a pseudogene. The CDR3 loop spans 18 amino acids.

J is TRBJ1-5 and V is TRBV19; D not certain. V lost 5 bases, J lost 0 bases, and 5 bases lay in between. Germline V gene data show CDR1 as LNHDA and CDR2 as SQIVND (reference sequence). This CDR3 comprises 13 residues. The CDR3 DNA reads TGTGCCAGTAGTGTCCATAGCAATCAGCCCCAGCATTTT. This encodes CASSVHSNQPQHF.

This clonotype was seen at least ten times. V and J are TRBV28 and TRBJ2-7; D gene uncertain. Between the trimmed V and J ends, which lost 6 bases and 9 bases, there was a span of 15 bases. Germline CDR1 is MDHEN and CDR2 is SYDVKM. The CDR3 is 12 amino acids. The DNA of the CDR3 is TGTGCCAGCAGGTCGGCCGGCGTTGTGCAGTACTTC. The encoded protein is CASRSAGVVQYF.

Turning to this clonotype: Given a much more abundant clone one base away, this may be a read error. The chain carries TRBV2 and TRBJ2-1; weak D call: TRBD2 (6 bases). V lost 10 bases to trimming and J lost 3 bases, with 10 bases between them. The CDR3 runs to 12 residues. Germline CDR1 is SNHLY and CDR2 is FYNNEI. For the CDR3, the DNA is TGTGCCACCGAGACTAGCTACAATGAGCAGTTCTTC. Translated, it gives CATETSYNEQFF.

This sequence joins TRBV9 and TRBJ2-1; TRBD2 matches 7 bases. The CDR3 loop spans 15 amino acids. Germline values: CDR1 SGDLS, CDR2 YYNGEE. The V segment lost 0 bases and the J segment 8 bases; nucleotides outside the gene matches: 8. As DNA, the CDR3 is TGTGCCAGCAGCGTAGTTAGCGGGTTTGCCCATGAGCAGTTCTTC. This sequence encodes CASSVVSGFAHEQFF. Full variable domain (outside the CDR3, taken from reference TRBV9 and TRBJ2-1): DSGVTQTPKHLITATGQRVTLRCSPRSGDLSVYWYQQSLDQGLQFLIQYYNGEERAKGNILERFSAQQFPDLHSELNLSSLELGDSALYFCASSVVSGFAHEQFFGPGTRLTVL.

A few counts support this clonotype. The rearrangement uses TRBV7-6 and TRBJ2-5; 7 bases fit TRBD1. Per germline, CDR1 SGHVS and CDR2 FNYEAQ. J lost 9 bases, V lost 5 bases, and 9 bases had no gene match. This CDR3 spans 13 amino acids. Written as DNA, the CDR3 is TGTGCCAGCAGCCTGACAGGGCTAGGGGCCCAGTACTTC. Translating gives CASSLTGLGAQYF. Looking up the rest from reference TRBV7-6 and TRBJ2-5 gives the full variable domain: GAGVSQSPRYKVTKRGQDVALRCDPISGHVSLYWYRQALGQGPEFLTYFNYEAQQDKSGLPNDRFSAERPEGSISTLTIQRTEQRDSAMYRCASSLTGLGAQYFGPGTRLLVL.